The T cell receptor (beta chain) described here comes from a study of blood T cell repertoires in COVID-19. About the study: Samples taken during acute and convalescent COVID-19 were collected in the United States, Italy and Spain. PBMCs, B-cell-depleted T cells, or T cells were the source of the cDNA or gDNA that made up the material.

Original methodology: Reference gene primer amplification gave nucleated cell count estimates. Sequenced by immunoSEQ multiplex PCR; TCRdb stores in-frame clones only, minus some. That table is the source of V, J and clone size, and D and trimming were worked out from the DNA. The table records approximately 140,000 clones, around 89% of them present only once. The CDR3 contains 16 residues. The V gene end was trimmed by 3 bases and the J gene end by 2 bases; junction bases not matched to a gene: 6. Germline assignment: CDR1 SGDLS and CDR2 YYNGEE. The specimen was peripheral blood. J is TRBJ1-3 and V is TRBV9; 9 bases match TRBD1. This clonotype was sampled from a man in his sixties or seventies with active COVID-19. CDR3 nucleotides: TGTGCCAGCAGCGCCCACAGGGGGCACGCTGGAAACACCATATATTTT. Translating it yields CASSAHRGHAGNTIYF. The variable domain in full, completed from reference TRBV9 and TRBJ1-3, reads DSGVTQTPKHLITATGQRVTLRCSPRSGDLSVYWYQQSLDQGLQFLIQYYNGEERAKGNILERFSAQQFPDLHSELNLSSLELGDSALYFCASSAHRGHAGNTIYFGEGSWLTVV.